The clone carrying this TCR beta chain was counted a single time. The antigen is unknown. The record originates from a study of brain T cells in children with intractable seizures. Study outcomes and limitations: Pre- and post-surgery blood differed in depth, so pre-surgery absences may be undersampling. HCMV serostatus was not known, and viral specificity came from CDR3 similarity only.

Time point: blood from clinic visit 5 months post-surgery; TSC patient then seizure free. Sequencing was limited to surgery cases with top T cell transcript signatures in brain tissue. Pre-surgery treatment included at least one anti-epileptic drug. This CDR3 region has 20 residues. Germline V lookup: CDR1 SGHTA, CDR2 FQGNSA. The junction had 7 bases not matched to a gene; V was cut back by 0 bases and J by 0 bases. Only in-frame clones appear in the TCRdb table, and some are missing; sequencing was by immunoSEQ multiplex PCR. The repertoire consists of approximately 330,000 clones, with about 94% occurring once and the leading ten covering roughly 5.7%.

The specimen comprised peripheral blood, sampled 4 to 6 months after surgery. This TCR derives from a boy under two years old with tuberous sclerosis and intractable seizures. The chain joins TRBV7-2 to TRBJ2-2; 13 bases line up with TRBD2. CDR3 in DNA: TGTGCCAGCAGCTTAGCCAGGACTAGCGGGGGTTTCTCGAACACCGGGGAGCTGTTTTTT. It yields the protein CASSLARTSGGFSNTGELFF. Looking up the rest from reference TRBV7-2 and TRBJ2-2 gives the full variable domain: GAGVSQSPSNKVTEKGKDVELRCDPISGHTALYWYRQSLGQGLEFLIYFQGNSAPDKSGLPSDRFSAERTGGSVSTLTIQRTQQEDSAVYLCASSLARTSGGFSNTGELFFGEGSRLTVL.